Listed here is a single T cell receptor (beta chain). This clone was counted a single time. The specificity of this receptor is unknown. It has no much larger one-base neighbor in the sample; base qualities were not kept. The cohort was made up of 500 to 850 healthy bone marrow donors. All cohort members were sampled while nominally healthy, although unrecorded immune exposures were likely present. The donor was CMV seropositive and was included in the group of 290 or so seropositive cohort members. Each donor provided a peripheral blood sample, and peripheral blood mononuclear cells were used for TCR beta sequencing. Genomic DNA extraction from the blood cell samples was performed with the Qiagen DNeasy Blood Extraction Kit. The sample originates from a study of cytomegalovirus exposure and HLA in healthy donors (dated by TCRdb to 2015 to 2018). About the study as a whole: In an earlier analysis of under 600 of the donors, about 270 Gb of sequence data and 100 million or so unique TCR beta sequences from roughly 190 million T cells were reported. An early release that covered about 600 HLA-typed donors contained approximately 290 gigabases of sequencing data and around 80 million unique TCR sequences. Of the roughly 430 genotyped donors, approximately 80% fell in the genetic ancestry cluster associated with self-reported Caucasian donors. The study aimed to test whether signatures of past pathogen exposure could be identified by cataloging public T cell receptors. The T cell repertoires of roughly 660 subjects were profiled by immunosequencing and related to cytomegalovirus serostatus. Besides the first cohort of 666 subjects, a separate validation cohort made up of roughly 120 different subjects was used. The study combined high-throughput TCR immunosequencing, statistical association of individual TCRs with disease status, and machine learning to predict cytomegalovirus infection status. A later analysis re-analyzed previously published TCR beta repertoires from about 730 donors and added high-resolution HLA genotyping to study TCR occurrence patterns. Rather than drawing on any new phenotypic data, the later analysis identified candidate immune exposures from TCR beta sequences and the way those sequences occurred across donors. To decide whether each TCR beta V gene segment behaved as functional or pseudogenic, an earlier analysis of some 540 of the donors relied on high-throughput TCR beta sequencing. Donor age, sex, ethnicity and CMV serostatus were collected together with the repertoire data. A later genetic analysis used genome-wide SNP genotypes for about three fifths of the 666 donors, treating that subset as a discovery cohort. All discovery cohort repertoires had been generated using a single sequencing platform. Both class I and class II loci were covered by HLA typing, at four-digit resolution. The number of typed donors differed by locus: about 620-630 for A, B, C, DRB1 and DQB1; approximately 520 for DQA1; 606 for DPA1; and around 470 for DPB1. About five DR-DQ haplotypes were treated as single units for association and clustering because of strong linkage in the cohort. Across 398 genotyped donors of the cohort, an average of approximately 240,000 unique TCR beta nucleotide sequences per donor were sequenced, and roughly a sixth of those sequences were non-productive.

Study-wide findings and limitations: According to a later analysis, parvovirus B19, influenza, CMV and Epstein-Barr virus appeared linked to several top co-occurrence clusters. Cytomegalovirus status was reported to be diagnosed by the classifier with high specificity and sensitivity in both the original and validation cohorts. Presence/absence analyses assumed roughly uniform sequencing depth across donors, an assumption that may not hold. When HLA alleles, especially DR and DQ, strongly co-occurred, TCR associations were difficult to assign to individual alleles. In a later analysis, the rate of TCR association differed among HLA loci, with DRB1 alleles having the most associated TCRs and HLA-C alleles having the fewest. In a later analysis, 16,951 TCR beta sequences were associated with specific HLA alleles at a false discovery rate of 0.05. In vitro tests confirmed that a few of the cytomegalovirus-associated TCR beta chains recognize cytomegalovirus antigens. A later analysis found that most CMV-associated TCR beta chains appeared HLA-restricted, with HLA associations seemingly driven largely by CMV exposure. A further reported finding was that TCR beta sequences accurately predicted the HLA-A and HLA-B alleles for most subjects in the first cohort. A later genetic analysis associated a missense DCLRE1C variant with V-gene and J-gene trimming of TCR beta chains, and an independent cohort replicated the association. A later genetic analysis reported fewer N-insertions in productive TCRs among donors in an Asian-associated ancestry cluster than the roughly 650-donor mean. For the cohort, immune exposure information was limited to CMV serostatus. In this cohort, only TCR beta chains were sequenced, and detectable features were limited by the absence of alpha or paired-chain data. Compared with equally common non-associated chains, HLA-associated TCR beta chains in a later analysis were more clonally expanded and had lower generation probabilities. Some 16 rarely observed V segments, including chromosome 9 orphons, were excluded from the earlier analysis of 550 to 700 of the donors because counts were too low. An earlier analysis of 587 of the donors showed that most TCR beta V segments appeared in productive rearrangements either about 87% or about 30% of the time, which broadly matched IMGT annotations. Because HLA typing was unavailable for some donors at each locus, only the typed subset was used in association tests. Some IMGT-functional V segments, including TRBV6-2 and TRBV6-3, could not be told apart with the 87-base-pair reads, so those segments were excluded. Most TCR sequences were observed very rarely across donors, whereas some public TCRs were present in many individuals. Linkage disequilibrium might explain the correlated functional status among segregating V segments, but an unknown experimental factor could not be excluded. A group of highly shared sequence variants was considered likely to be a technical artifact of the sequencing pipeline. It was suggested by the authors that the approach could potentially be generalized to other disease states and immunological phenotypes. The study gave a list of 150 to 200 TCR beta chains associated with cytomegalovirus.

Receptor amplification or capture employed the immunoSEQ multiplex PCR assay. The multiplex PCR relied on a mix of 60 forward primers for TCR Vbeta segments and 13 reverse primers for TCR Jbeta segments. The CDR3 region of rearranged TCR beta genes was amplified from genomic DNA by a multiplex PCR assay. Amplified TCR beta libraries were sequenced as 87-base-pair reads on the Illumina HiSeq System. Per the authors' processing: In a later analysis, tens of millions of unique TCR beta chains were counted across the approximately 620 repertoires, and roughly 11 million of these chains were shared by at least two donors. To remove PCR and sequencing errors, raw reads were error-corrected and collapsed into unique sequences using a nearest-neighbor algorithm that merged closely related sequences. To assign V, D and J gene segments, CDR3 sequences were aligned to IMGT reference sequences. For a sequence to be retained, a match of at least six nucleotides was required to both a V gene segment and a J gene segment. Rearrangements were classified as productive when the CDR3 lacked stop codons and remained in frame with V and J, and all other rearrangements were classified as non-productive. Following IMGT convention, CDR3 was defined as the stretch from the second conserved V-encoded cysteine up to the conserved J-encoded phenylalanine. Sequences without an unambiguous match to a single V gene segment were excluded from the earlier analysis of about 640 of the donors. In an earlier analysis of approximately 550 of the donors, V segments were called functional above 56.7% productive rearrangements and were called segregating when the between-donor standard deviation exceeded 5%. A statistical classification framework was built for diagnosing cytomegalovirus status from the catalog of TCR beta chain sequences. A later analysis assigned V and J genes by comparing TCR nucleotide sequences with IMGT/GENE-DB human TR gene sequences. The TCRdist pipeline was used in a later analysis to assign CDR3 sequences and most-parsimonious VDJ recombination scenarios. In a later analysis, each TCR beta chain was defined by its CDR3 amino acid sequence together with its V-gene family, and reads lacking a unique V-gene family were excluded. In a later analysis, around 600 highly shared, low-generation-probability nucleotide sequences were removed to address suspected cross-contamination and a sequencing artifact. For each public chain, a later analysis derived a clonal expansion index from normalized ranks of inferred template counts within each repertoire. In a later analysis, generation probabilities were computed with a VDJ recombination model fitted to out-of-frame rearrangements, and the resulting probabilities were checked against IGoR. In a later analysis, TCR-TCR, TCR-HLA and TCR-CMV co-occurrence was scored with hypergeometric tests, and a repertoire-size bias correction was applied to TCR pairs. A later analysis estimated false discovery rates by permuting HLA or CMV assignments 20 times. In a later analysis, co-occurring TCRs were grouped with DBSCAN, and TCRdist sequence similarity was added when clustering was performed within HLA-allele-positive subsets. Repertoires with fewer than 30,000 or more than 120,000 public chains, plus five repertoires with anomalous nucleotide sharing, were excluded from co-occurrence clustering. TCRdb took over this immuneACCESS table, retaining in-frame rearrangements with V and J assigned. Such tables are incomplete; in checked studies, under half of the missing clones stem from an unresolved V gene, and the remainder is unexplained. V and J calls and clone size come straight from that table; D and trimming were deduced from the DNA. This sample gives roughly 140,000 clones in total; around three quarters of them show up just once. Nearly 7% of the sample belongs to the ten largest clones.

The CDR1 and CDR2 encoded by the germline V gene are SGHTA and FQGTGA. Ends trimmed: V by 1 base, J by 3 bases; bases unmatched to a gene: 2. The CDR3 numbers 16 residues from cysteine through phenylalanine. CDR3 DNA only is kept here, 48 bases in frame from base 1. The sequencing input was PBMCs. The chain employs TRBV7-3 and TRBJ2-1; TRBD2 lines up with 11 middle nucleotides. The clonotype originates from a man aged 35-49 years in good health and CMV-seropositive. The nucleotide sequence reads TGTGCCAGCAGCTTAAGGGGACTAGCGGACTACAATGAGCAGTTCTTC. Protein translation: CASSLRGLADYNEQFF.